The sample holds many counts of the clone carrying this TCR beta chain. The CDR3 has 14 amino acids. V was shortened by 3 bases and J by 3 bases, with 11 bases between the two germline ends. CDR1 SGHNT and CDR2 YENEEA come from the germline V gene. This specimen comes from a study of T cells in Graves' hyperthyroidism and ophthalmopathy. Amplified TCR beta CDR3 regions came from RNA transcripts. When the TCR CDR3 underwent first-round RT-PCR, the HTBI primer set was used. Using its own MiXCR run on the multiplex PCR reads, TCRdb lists one record per CDR3 protein. The table records 600,000 to 850,000 distinct CDR3 sequences, over 15% of them present only once.

The specimen sequenced was blood. The TCR sequence derives from a woman in her forties or fifties with Graves' hyperthyroidism that later progressed to Graves' ophthalmopathy. J is TRBJ1-2 and V is TRBV11-3; no definite D call. The CDR3 DNA reads TGTGCCAGCAGCTTTGGTAAGGGAGACTATGGCTACACCTTC. Its protein is CASSFGKGDYGYTF.